What follows describes a single T cell receptor (beta chain). V lost 2 bases and J lost 1, with 9 bases in between. This CDR3 spans 15 amino acids. The germline gives CDR1 MNHEY, CDR2 SMNVEV (reference sequence). This table comes from immunoSEQ multiplex PCR, and its TCRdb copy is limited to in-frame clones, with some not included. The sample has approximately 89,000 clones, about nine tenths seen once. This entry is derived from a study of control samples from healthy donors and cancer patients. The V and J genes are TRBV27 and TRBJ2-1; D possibly corresponds to TRBD1 (5 bases). The sequencing sample was made of blood. This receptor was identified in a man aged 25 to 45 in good health. The CDR3 protein is CASSLQGGSYNEQFF. The CDR3 bases are TGTGCCAGCAGTTTACAGGGCGGATCCTACAATGAGCAGTTCTTC.